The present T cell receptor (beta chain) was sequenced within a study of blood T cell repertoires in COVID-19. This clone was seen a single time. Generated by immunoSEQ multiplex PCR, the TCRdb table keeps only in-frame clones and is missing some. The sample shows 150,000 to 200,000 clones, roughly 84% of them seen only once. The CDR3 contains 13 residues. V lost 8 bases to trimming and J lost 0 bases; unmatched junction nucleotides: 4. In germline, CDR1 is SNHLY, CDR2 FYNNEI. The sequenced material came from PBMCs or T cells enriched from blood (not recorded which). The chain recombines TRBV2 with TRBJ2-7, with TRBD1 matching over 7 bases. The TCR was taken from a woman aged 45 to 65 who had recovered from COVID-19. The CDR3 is CASWDSLSYEQYF. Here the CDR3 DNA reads TGTGCCAGCTGGGACAGCCTCTCCTACGAGCAGTACTTC.